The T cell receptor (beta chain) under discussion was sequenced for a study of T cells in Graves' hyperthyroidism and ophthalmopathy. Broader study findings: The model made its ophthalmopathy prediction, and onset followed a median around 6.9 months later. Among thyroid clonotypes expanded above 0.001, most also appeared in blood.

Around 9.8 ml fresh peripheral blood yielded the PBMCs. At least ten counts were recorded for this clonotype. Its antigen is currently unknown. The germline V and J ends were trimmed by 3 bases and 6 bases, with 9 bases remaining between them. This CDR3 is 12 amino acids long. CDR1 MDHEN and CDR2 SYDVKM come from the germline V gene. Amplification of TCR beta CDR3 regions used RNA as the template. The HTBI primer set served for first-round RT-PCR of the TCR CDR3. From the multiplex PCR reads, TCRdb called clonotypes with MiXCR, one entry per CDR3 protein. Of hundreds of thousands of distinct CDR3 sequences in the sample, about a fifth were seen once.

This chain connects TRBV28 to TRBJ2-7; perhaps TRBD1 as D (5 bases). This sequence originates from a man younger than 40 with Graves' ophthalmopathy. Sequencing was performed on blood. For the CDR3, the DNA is TGTGCCAGCAGTTTGGGTCAGGGCGAGCAGTACTTC. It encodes CASSLGQGEQYF.